The TCR beta chain described here comes from a study of spatial heterogeneity in lung cancer. Study-level findings and limits: Tumor mutation counts were tracked by expanded intratumoral alpha and beta TCR counts.

Single TCR cDNA molecules each had their own unique molecular identifier. TCRdb used MiXCR to reprocess the 5' RACE reads, holding one entry per CDR3 protein. Of 100,000 to 110,000 distinct CDR3 sequences listed, 3.5% to 5% were seen once; the top ten hold 21%. This clonotype was detected many times. Its antigen is not known. Time point described: sample taken at primary tumor resection. Samples were obtained from about 72 donors, all untreated early-stage non-small cell lung cancer patients. J was trimmed by 4 bases and V by 7 bases; bases with no gene match: 15. The length of the CDR3 is 16 residues. Per the germline V gene, CDR1 is SQVTM and CDR2 is ANQGSEA.

The chain uses TRBV29-1 and TRBJ2-3; 9 bases fit TRBD1. The sequences come from lung tumor tissue, collected at surgery. This clonotype was sampled from a male donor with early-stage non-small cell lung cancer. The CDR3 protein is CSGATPGTGKADTQYF. In DNA form, the CDR3 reads TGCAGCGGCGCTACCCCCGGGACAGGGAAGGCAGATACGCAGTATTTT.